This record concerns one T cell receptor beta chain sequence. Its antigen specificity is not known. No base qualities exist here, and no much larger clone lies one base off it. In total, more than 500 healthy bone marrow donors made up the cohort. Cohort members were all nominally healthy when sampled, although unrecorded immune exposures were likely present. The donor was CMV seropositive and belonged to the group of a few hundred seropositive cohort members. A peripheral blood sample was collected from each donor, and TCR beta sequencing was performed on peripheral blood mononuclear cells. The Qiagen DNeasy Blood Extraction Kit was used to extract genomic DNA from the blood cell samples. This sample stems from a study of cytomegalovirus exposure and HLA in healthy donors (dated by TCRdb to 2015 to 2018). Concerning the study at large: In an earlier analysis of approximately 500 of the donors, about 270 Gb of sequence data and 90 million to 130 million unique TCR beta sequences from 180 million or so T cells were reported. About 280 gigabases of sequencing data and approximately 80 million unique TCR sequences were included in an early release covering about 600 HLA-typed donors. Among the approximately 430 genotyped donors, more than 70% belonged to the genetic ancestry cluster associated with self-reported Caucasian donors. The study aimed to test whether signatures of past pathogen exposure could be identified by cataloging public T cell receptors. The study profiled the T cell repertoires of hundreds of subjects by immunosequencing and related them to cytomegalovirus serostatus. Along with the approximately 700-subject first cohort, a separate validation cohort of over 90 different subjects was used. To predict cytomegalovirus infection status, the study brought together high-throughput TCR immunosequencing, statistical association of individual TCRs with disease status, and machine learning. In a later analysis, previously published TCR beta repertoires from 600 to 850 donors were re-analyzed and high-resolution HLA genotyping was added so that TCR occurrence patterns could be studied. In the later analysis, no new phenotypic data were used to find candidate immune exposures; instead, reliance was placed on TCR beta sequences and their occurrence across donors. An earlier analysis of 587 of the donors used high-throughput TCR beta sequencing to judge whether each TCR beta V gene segment behaved as functional or pseudogenic. Donor age, sex, ethnicity and CMV serostatus were collected together with the repertoire data. Genome-wide SNP genotypes for about 55% of the roughly 670 donors were used in a later genetic analysis, which treated that subset as a discovery cohort. Every discovery cohort repertoire had been produced on one sequencing platform. Class I and class II HLA loci were covered by the typing at four-digit resolution. Typing coverage differed by locus: A, B, C, DRB1 and DQB1 were typed in roughly 620-630 donors, DQA1 in 500 to 550, DPA1 in over 600, and DPB1 in 400 to 480. Roughly 5 DR-DQ haplotypes were handled as single units for association and clustering, since linkage in the cohort was strong. Across approximately 400 genotyped donors of the cohort, an average of 235,054 unique TCR beta nucleotide sequences per donor were sequenced, and 15% to 20% of those sequences were non-productive. The investigation overall reported the following: Most CMV-associated TCR beta chains appeared to be HLA-restricted in a later analysis, and the HLA associations seemed to be driven largely by CMV exposure. The classifier was reported to diagnose cytomegalovirus status with high specificity and sensitivity in both the original and validation cohorts. An earlier analysis of some 560 of the donors showed that most TCR beta V segments appeared in productive rearrangements either about 87% or about 30% of the time, which broadly matched IMGT annotations. At a false discovery rate of 0.05, a later analysis linked about 16,000 TCR beta sequences to specific HLA alleles. In the study, 164 TCR beta chains were listed as associated with cytomegalovirus. In a later genetic analysis, fewer N-insertions in productive TCRs were reported among donors in an Asian-associated ancestry cluster than the roughly 670-donor mean. A cluster of highly shared sequence variants was judged likely to represent a technical artifact of the sequencing pipeline. A later analysis found that HLA-associated TCR beta chains were more clonally expanded and had lower generation probabilities than equally common non-associated chains. The earlier analysis of around 600 of the donors excluded over 15 rarely observed V segments, including chromosome 9 orphons, because counts were too low. Because the 87-base-pair reads could not distinguish some IMGT-functional V segments, including TRBV6-2 and TRBV6-3, those segments were excluded. A further reported finding was that TCR beta sequences accurately predicted the HLA-A and HLA-B alleles for most subjects in the first cohort. Assigning TCR associations to individual alleles was difficult when HLA alleles, especially DR and DQ, strongly co-occurred. Immune exposure information for the cohort was limited to CMV serostatus. According to a later analysis, parvovirus B19, influenza, CMV and Epstein-Barr virus appeared linked to several top co-occurrence clusters. Correlated functional status among segregating V segments might be attributable to linkage disequilibrium, but an unknown experimental factor could not be ruled out. Because HLA typing was unavailable for some donors at each locus, only the typed subset was used in association tests. The presence/absence analyses assumed that sequencing depth was roughly uniform across donors, and that assumption may not be true. In a later analysis, TCR association rates were found to vary across HLA loci, with the most associated TCRs seen for DRB1 alleles and the fewest for HLA-C alleles. A later genetic analysis associated a missense DCLRE1C variant with V-gene and J-gene trimming of TCR beta chains, and an independent cohort replicated the association. Across donors, most TCR sequences were observed very rarely, whereas some public TCRs were present in many individuals. It was suggested by the authors that the approach could potentially be generalized to other disease states and immunological phenotypes. The cohort was sequenced for TCR beta chains only, and without alpha or paired-chain data the features that could be detected were limited. Three of the identified cytomegalovirus-associated TCR beta chains were confirmed in vitro to be specific for cytomegalovirus antigens.

CDR1 and CDR2 are drawn from the germline V gene: SGHRS, YFSETQ. The CDR3 holds 15 amino acids from the cysteine to the phenylalanine. This entry keeps only the CDR3 DNA: 45 bases, framed from base 1. V loses 1 base of germline sequence and J loses 1 base, and the interval between the two ends is 11 bases. The library was made by the immunoSEQ multiplex PCR assay. For the multiplex PCR, a mixture combining 60 forward primers for TCR Vbeta segments and 13 reverse primers for TCR Jbeta segments was used. Amplification of the CDR3 region of rearranged TCR beta genes was performed with a multiplex PCR assay on genomic DNA. The Illumina HiSeq System was used to sequence the amplified TCR beta libraries as 87-base-pair reads. The study's processing was this. Across the 500 to 700 repertoires, a later analysis counted around 80 million unique TCR beta chains, 9 million to 14 million of which were shared by at least two donors. To remove PCR and sequencing errors, raw reads were error-corrected and collapsed into unique sequences using a nearest-neighbor algorithm that merged closely related sequences. V, D and J gene segments were assigned by aligning CDR3 sequences to IMGT reference sequences. For a sequence to be retained, a match of at least six nucleotides to both a V gene segment and a J gene segment was required. Rearrangements were classified as productive when the CDR3 lacked stop codons and remained in frame with V and J, and all other rearrangements were classified as non-productive. Following IMGT convention, CDR3 was defined as the stretch from the second conserved V-encoded cysteine up to the conserved J-encoded phenylalanine. The earlier analysis of a few hundred of the donors excluded sequences that lacked an unambiguous match to a single V gene segment. An earlier analysis of 587 of the donors called V segments functional above 56.7% productive rearrangements and segregating when the between-donor standard deviation exceeded 5%. A statistical classification framework was developed to diagnose cytomegalovirus status using the catalog of TCR beta chain sequences. A later analysis assigned V and J genes by comparing TCR nucleotide sequences with IMGT/GENE-DB human TR gene sequences. Using the TCRdist pipeline, a later analysis assigned CDR3 sequences along with most-parsimonious VDJ recombination scenarios. In a later analysis, every TCR beta chain was defined by the combination of its CDR3 amino acid sequence and its V-gene family, and reads without a unique V-gene family were dropped. A later analysis removed 592 highly shared, low-generation-probability nucleotide sequences to deal with suspected cross-contamination and a sequencing artifact. In a later analysis, a clonal expansion index was calculated for each public chain from normalized within-repertoire ranks of inferred template counts. In a later analysis, generation probabilities were computed using a VDJ recombination model fitted to out-of-frame rearrangements, and the results were checked against IGoR. Hypergeometric tests were used in a later analysis to score TCR-TCR, TCR-HLA and TCR-CMV co-occurrence, with a repertoire-size bias correction applied to the TCR pairs. False discovery rates were estimated in a later analysis by permuting HLA or CMV assignments 20 times. In a later analysis, co-occurring TCRs were grouped with DBSCAN, and TCRdist sequence similarity was added when clustering was performed within HLA-allele-positive subsets. Repertoires with fewer than 30,000 or more than 120,000 public chains, plus five repertoires with anomalous nucleotide sharing, were excluded from co-occurrence clustering. TCRdb holds this immuneACCESS table with in-frame rearrangements only. Some clones are missing; in checked studies, unresolved V genes explain under half, and the rest has no known cause. V, J and clone size derive from that table, while D and trimming were established from the DNA sequence. The sample has about 160,000 clones on record, 84% of them singletons. Under 6.5% of the sample lies in the top ten.

The specimen was PBMCs. The sequence links TRBV5-1 to TRBJ1-1; TRBD1 is possibly the D segment (6 matching bases). This receptor was identified in a man aged 50 or older in good health and CMV-seropositive. The CDR3 corresponds to CASSLHGRGNTEAFF. The DNA is as follows: TGCGCCAGCAGCTTGCATGGCAGGGGGAACACTGAAGCTTTCTTT.